This entry is about one T cell receptor beta chain. Its antigen is still unknown. The data were taken from a study of cytomegalovirus exposure and HLA in healthy donors. Whole-study findings and limits: Common viral pathogens were later found to be apparently linked to several of the most significant clusters.

The donors gave bone marrow, and they were healthy. PCR used 60 Vbeta primers and 13 Jbeta primers. The protocol was immunoSEQ multiplex PCR, while the TCRdb copy is restricted to in-frame clones and leaves out a portion. Recorded for this sample: 170,000 or so clones. This CDR3 region has 14 residues. Germline V CDR1 and CDR2: SGHKS, YYEKEE (reference sequence). With 1 base removed from V and 2 bases from J, the gap between germline ends came to 9 bases. The gene calls are TRBV5-5 and TRBJ2-5, with D hard to call. The material sequenced was PBMCs. The sequence was collected from a man aged 25-45 years in good health and CMV-seronegative. The DNA for the CDR3 is TGTGCCAGCAGCTTGCACAGATCACAAGAGACCCAGTACTTC. Translating it yields CASSLHRSQETQYF.